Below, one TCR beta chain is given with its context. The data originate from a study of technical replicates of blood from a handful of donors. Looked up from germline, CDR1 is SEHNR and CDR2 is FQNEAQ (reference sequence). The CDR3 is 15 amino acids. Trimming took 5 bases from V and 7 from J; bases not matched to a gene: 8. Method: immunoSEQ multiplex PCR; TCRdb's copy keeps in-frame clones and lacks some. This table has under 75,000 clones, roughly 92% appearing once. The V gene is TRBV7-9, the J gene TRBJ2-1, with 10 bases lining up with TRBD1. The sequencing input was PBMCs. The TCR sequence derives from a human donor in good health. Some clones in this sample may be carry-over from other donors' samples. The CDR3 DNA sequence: TGTGCCAGCAGCGTACCGGGACAGGGGATAAATGAGCAGTTCTTC. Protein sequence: CASSVPGQGINEQFF.